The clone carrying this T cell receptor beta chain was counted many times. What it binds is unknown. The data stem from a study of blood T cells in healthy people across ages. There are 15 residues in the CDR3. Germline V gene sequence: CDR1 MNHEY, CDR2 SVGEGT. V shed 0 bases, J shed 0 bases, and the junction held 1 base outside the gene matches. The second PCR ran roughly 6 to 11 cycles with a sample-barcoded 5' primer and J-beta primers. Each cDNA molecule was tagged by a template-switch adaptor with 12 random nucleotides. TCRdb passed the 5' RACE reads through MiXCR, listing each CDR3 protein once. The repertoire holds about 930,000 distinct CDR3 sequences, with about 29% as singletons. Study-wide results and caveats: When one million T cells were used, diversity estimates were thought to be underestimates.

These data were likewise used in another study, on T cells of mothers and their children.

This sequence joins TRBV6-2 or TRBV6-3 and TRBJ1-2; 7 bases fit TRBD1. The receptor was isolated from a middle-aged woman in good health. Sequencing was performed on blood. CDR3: CASSYSGTANYGYTF. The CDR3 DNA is TGTGCCAGCAGTTACTCGGGGACAGCTAACTATGGCTACACCTTC.